This entry lists 32 T cell receptor beta chains sequenced from one sample in a study of blood T cell repertoires in COVID-19. Some clones are missing from TCRdb's copy, which holds only in-frame ones; the method was immunoSEQ multiplex PCR. The sample comprises more than 25,000 clones, around 87% of which are singletons, and 7.5% to 8.5% rests with the top ten. The material sequenced was peripheral blood. The receptors were sampled from a man aged 50 to 59 with active COVID-19.

The chain is built from TRBV18 and TRBJ1-1; 8 bases are a match to TRBD1. The CDR3 extends over 14 amino acids. Germline CDR1 KGHSH, CDR2 LQKENI. J lost 2 bases, V lost 5 bases, and 4 bases had no gene match. CDR3 region: CASSVGQGNTEAFF. The CDR3 nucleotides are TGTGCCAGCTCAGTCGGACAGGGAAACACTGAAGCTTTCTTT.

The V call is TRBV19, the J call TRBJ1-5; 8 positions match TRBD1. V dropped 5 bases and J dropped 1; count of bases not matched to a gene: 4. Looked up from germline, CDR1 is LNHDA and CDR2 is SQIVND (reference sequence). CDR3 size: 15 residues. This chain's CDR3 is CASSSQGASNQPQHF. As DNA, the CDR3 is TGTGCCAGTAGTTCCCAGGGGGCGAGCAATCAGCCCCAGCATTTT.

This clone appeared a few times. The chain is built from TRBV5-1 and TRBJ2-6, with D tentatively TRBD1 (6 bases). V lost 0 bases to trimming and J lost 2 bases, with 12 bases between them. CDR3 size: 17 residues. In germline, CDR1 is SGHRS, CDR2 YFSETQ. The DNA of the CDR3 is TGCGCCAGCAGCTTGGGACAGGCTTTTGCTGGGGCCAACGTCCTGACTTTC. Amino acids: CASSLGQAFAGANVLTF.

The J gene is TRBJ1-3, the V gene TRBV28; 8 bases line up with TRBD1. The CDR3 length is 15 residues. The germline V gene encodes CDR1 MDHEN and CDR2 SYDVKM. The ends lost 6 bases at V and 0 bases at J; junction bases unmatched: 4. As DNA, the CDR3 is TGTGCCAGCAGGCATGACAGGGGCTCTGGAAACACCATATATTTT. Protein sequence: CASRHDRGSGNTIYF.

This clone was seen a few times. V gene TRBV2 combines with J gene TRBJ1-1, with 7 nucleotides matching TRBD1. The CDR3 runs 12 residues. Trimming at V came to 7 bases and at J to 10 bases, leaving 9 bases not matched to a gene. Looked up from germline, CDR1 is SNHLY and CDR2 is FYNNEI. The CDR3: CASIQGGQGAFF. CDR3 nucleotide sequence: TGTGCCAGCATCCAGGGGGGCCAAGGAGCTTTCTTT.

V gene TRBV9 combines with J gene TRBJ2-2, with 10 positions matching TRBD2. Per the germline V gene, CDR1 is SGDLS and CDR2 is YYNGEE. With V trimmed by 0 bases and J by 5 bases, 4 bases remained unmatched. The CDR3 sequence is 16 residues long. The CDR3 spells CASSVVPSGRTGELFF. The CDR3 bases are TGTGCCAGCAGCGTAGTTCCTAGCGGGAGAACCGGGGAGCTGTTTTTT.

The chain couples TRBV10-2 to TRBJ2-3, with 16 bases fitting TRBD2. Germline V gives CDR1 WSHSY, CDR2 SAAADI. The ends lost 6 bases at V and 2 bases at J; junction bases unmatched: 8. This CDR3 comprises 18 residues. The CDR3 sequence is CASRDPGLAGGDTDTQYF. In DNA form, the CDR3 reads TGCGCCAGCAGGGACCCGGGACTAGCGGGAGGGGACACAGATACGCAGTATTTT.

The rearrangement links TRBV28 to TRBJ2-6; D might be TRBD1 (6 bases). In germline, CDR1 is MDHEN, CDR2 SYDVKM. The V end was cut by 10 bases, the J end by 0 bases, with 13 bases between. The CDR3 runs 15 residues. The CDR3 loop reads CATRTAFSGANVLTF. The CDR3 nucleotides read TGTGCCACCCGGACAGCCTTCTCTGGGGCCAACGTCCTGACTTTC.

The chain is built from TRBV6-5 and TRBJ1-5; a possible D gene is TRBD1 (6 bases). Trimming took off 6 bases at V and 9 bases at J, with 18 bases between the two ends. The CDR3 is made up of 14 amino acids. Germline V gene lookup returns CDR1 MNHEY and CDR2 SVGAGI. The CDR3 is CASSRDIGLGPQHF. CDR3 bases: TGTGCCAGCAGCCGGGACATAGGCTTGGGGCCCCAGCATTTT.

Only one count was recorded for this clone. The chain has TRBV29-1 and TRBJ2-7; 7 bases fit TRBD1. V gave up 4 bases and J gave up 2 bases; unmatched junction bases: 11. The CDR3 extends over 15 amino acids. The germline gives CDR1 SQVTM, CDR2 ANQGSEA. The CDR3, as DNA: TGCAGCGTTGTTGGAAAGGGGACAGCGCCCTACGAGCAGTACTTC. As protein: CSVVGKGTAPYEQYF.

The chain joins TRBV7-3 to TRBJ2-1; 8 nucleotides match TRBD1. Trimming cost V 7 bases and J 5 bases; bases outside gene matches: 10. Germline V gene data show CDR1 as SGHTA and CDR2 as FQGTGA. The CDR3 has 15 residues. DNA of the CDR3: TGTGCCAGCAACGTGCAGGGGGCAGCAAACAATGAGCAGTTCTTC. Its protein is CASNVQGAANNEQFF.

The chain carries TRBV3-1 (or the pseudogene TRBV3-2) and TRBJ2-2, with 7 bases that match TRBD2. The J segment lost 1 base and the V segment lost 3 bases, leaving 2 bases of the junction unmatched. The CDR3 spans 15 residues. Germline V gene data show CDR1 as LGHDT and CDR2 as YNNKEL (reference sequence). The CDR3 DNA reads TGTGCCAGCAGCCATACTAGCGAGAACACCGGGGAGCTGTTTTTT. It encodes CASSHTSENTGELFF.

The chain is built from TRBV6-5 and TRBJ1-2; the match to TRBD1 covers 7 bases. Germline assignment: CDR1 MNHEY and CDR2 SVGAGI. The CDR3 extends over 13 amino acids. V was clipped by 6 bases and J by 0 bases; unmatched bases: 1. CDR3 protein: CASSGTANYGYTF. The CDR3 nucleotides read TGTGCCAGCAGCGGGACAGCTAACTATGGCTACACCTTC.

V gene TRBV28 combines with J gene TRBJ2-2, with D maybe TRBD1 (6 bases). The CDR3 extends over 13 amino acids. The V gene lost 6 bases and the J gene lost 5 bases, with 10 bases spanning the gap. Germline V lookup: CDR1 MDHEN, CDR2 SYDVKM. The CDR3 loop reads CASRTQGTGELFF. Written as DNA, the CDR3 is TGTGCCAGCAGAACACAGGGAACCGGGGAGCTGTTTTTT.

This clone was recorded a few times. V gene TRBV12-3 or TRBV12-4 combines with J gene TRBJ1-1, with no clear D. The length of the CDR3 is 11 residues. V was pared by 2 bases and J by 8 bases, with 6 bases between. CDR3 DNA sequence: TGTGCCAGCAGTTTACGGTTCGAAGCTTTCTTT. Protein product: CASSLRFEAFF.

V gene TRBV7-6 combines with J gene TRBJ1-3, with D maybe TRBD1 (5 bases). The germline V and J ends were trimmed by 10 bases and 2 bases, with 21 bases remaining between them. CDR3 size: 16 residues. CDR1 and CDR2 from the germline V gene are SGHVS and FNYEAQ. The CDR3 loop reads CATVKDGHGAGNTIYF. CDR3 coding DNA: TGTGCCACCGTGAAAGACGGACACGGTGCTGGAAACACCATATATTTT.

V gene TRBV24-1 combines with J gene TRBJ2-5; 9 bases are a match to TRBD1. Germline-derived CDR1 and CDR2 are KGHDR and SFDVKD. The CDR3 spans 14 residues. Losses at the gene ends were 5 bases for V and 4 bases for J; bases not matched to a gene: 4. The CDR3 here is CATSGDRAGETQYF. In DNA, the CDR3 is TGTGCCACCAGTGGGGACAGGGCTGGAGAGACCCAGTACTTC.

The chain combines TRBV6-5 with TRBJ2-7; 9 bases are a match to TRBD2. Unmatched junction bases numbered 6, after V lost 2 bases and J lost 4 bases. The CDR3 extends over 15 amino acids. Germline loops: CDR1 MNHEY, CDR2 SVGAGI. The CDR3 region is CASSYPLRGGYEQYF. CDR3 sequence (DNA): TGTGCCAGCAGTTACCCCTTGCGGGGGGGATACGAGCAGTACTTC.

The chain recombines TRBV5-1 with TRBJ2-7, with D possibly TRBD1 on 5 matching bases. Per the germline V gene, CDR1 is SGHRS and CDR2 is YFSETQ. The CDR3 is 14 residues long. The V end was cut by 0 bases, the J end by 3 bases, with 10 bases between. The DNA for the CDR3 is TGCGCCAGCAGCTTGGCAGGGTCTGGCTACGAGCAGTACTTC. Translated: CASSLAGSGYEQYF.

This clone was picked up one time. This sequence joins TRBV29-1 and TRBJ1-3, with a weak D call TRBD1 (6 bases). Trimming took 0 bases from V and 0 from J, leaving 12 bases between them. Germline V gives CDR1 SQVTM, CDR2 ANQGSEA. This CDR3 comprises 16 residues. CDR3 DNA sequence: TGCAGCGTTGAAGACCGACAGGTTTACTCTGGAAACACCATATATTTT. The encoded protein is CSVEDRQVYSGNTIYF.

The chain joins TRBV3-1 (or the pseudogene TRBV3-2) to TRBJ1-1, with D possibly TRBD1 on 6 matching bases. With 3 bases removed from V and 11 bases from J, the gap between germline ends came to 19 bases. The CDR3 runs to 14 residues. Germline loops: CDR1 LGHDT, CDR2 YNNKEL (reference sequence). The CDR3 DNA follows: TGTGCCAGCAGCCAGAAGGGGGAAGGGGCCCGGGCTTTCTTT. Translation gives CASSQKGEGARAFF.

This chain joins TRBV18 and TRBJ1-3; 8 bases agree with TRBD1. J was trimmed by 2 bases and V by 4 bases; bases with no gene match: 4. CDR1 is KGHSH, CDR2 LQKENI, per germline. The CDR3 runs 15 residues. The CDR3 loop is CASSQRTGTGNTIYF. The CDR3 DNA reads as TGTGCCAGCTCACAAAGGACAGGGACTGGAAACACCATATATTTT.

This clone was seen once. The rearrangement joins TRBV7-3 to TRBJ2-2; 12 bases match TRBD2. CDR3 length: 17 residues. With V trimmed by 5 bases and J by 7 bases, 11 bases remained unmatched. Per germline, CDR1 SGHTA and CDR2 FQGTGA. The CDR3 nucleotides read TGTGCCAGCAGCCAAGGGCTAGCGGGGGGGCTGATCGGGGAGCTGTTTTTT. Translation gives CASSQGLAGGLIGELFF.

The DNA of the CDR3 is TGTGCCAGTAATACCCCGGGACAGGGGATAGGTGAGCAGTTCTTC. As protein: CASNTPGQGIGEQFF. V gene TRBV19 combines with J gene TRBJ2-1; TRBD1 matches at 10 bases. Germline CDR1 LNHDA, CDR2 SQIVND (reference sequence). The CDR3 contains 15 residues. The junction had 12 bases not matched to a gene; V was cut back by 7 bases and J by 9 bases.

This rearrangement joins TRBV18 to TRBJ1-2, with 7 bases matching TRBD1. Germline V lookup: CDR1 KGHSH, CDR2 LQKENI. J was trimmed by 4 bases and V by 4 bases; bases with no gene match: 15. The CDR3 has 17 residues. CDR3 region: CASSRNPPGQTTYGYTF. The CDR3, as DNA: TGTGCCAGCTCACGAAACCCGCCGGGACAGACTACCTATGGCTACACCTTC.

The rearrangement joins TRBV6-2 or TRBV6-3 to TRBJ1-1; D remains ambiguous. The ends were cut back, 2 bases at V and 6 bases at J, with 4 bases in the middle. The germline CDR1 and CDR2 sequences are MNHEY and SVGEGT. The CDR3 length is 11 residues. In DNA, the CDR3 is TGTGCCAGCAGTTACCGTGCTGAAGCTTTCTTT. The encoded protein is CASSYRAEAFF.

The chain links TRBV7-9 to TRBJ2-2; TRBD2 matches at 10 bases. With V trimmed by 3 bases and J by 7 bases, 14 bases remained unmatched. The CDR3 length is 18 residues. Germline CDR1 reads SEHNR; CDR2 reads FQNEAQ (reference sequence). This CDR3 reads CASSFYSGRAGGHGELFF. CDR3 bases: TGTGCCAGCAGCTTTTACAGCGGGAGGGCCGGAGGCCACGGGGAGCTGTTTTTT.

Concerning this clone itself: One end of the junction fails to match germline, which may point to a read error. This sequence joins TRBV5-1 and TRBJ1-5; no clear D gene. CDR1 and CDR2 (germline): SGHRS, YFSETQ. The CDR3 is made up of 16 amino acids. The CDR3 is CASSLDSVNSNQPRHF. DNA for the CDR3: TGCGCCAGCAGCTTGGATTCGGTAAATAGCAATCAGCCCCGGCATTTT.

J is TRBJ1-2 and V is TRBV7-2; 8 nucleotides align to TRBD1. The V gene end was trimmed by 3 bases and the J gene end by 6 bases; junction bases not matched to a gene: 9. Germline-derived CDR1 and CDR2 are SGHTA and FQGNSA. CDR3 length: 15 residues. As DNA, the CDR3 is TGTGCCAGCAGCTTGTTCGGGACAGGCAGGGATGGCTACACCTTC. Amino acid sequence: CASSLFGTGRDGYTF.

The rearrangement uses TRBV10-3 and TRBJ1-6, with a tentative D call TRBD1 (5 bases). The germline CDR1 and CDR2 sequences are ENHRY and SYGVKD. The length of the CDR3 is 15 residues. The germline V and J ends were trimmed by 3 bases and 7 bases, with 13 bases remaining between them. CDR3 in DNA: TGTGCCATCAGTGAAATACAGGCTTTGAATTCACCCCTCCACTTT. Translation: CAISEIQALNSPLHF.

CDR3 region: CSVTRGNEQFF. CDR3 nucleotides: TGCAGCGTAACGCGGGGGAATGAGCAGTTCTTC. The chain couples TRBV29-1 to TRBJ2-1; 7 nucleotides align to TRBD2. Germline values: CDR1 SQVTM, CDR2 ANQGSEA. V shed 6 bases, J shed 7 bases, and the junction held 3 bases outside the gene matches. CDR3 length equals 11 residues.

V usage is TRBV6-5 and J usage is TRBJ1-2, with 11 bases that match TRBD1. Germline-derived CDR1 and CDR2 are MNHEY and SVGAGI. The CDR3 is made up of 13 amino acids. V gave up 10 bases and J gave up 8 bases; unmatched junction bases: 9. The CDR3 here is CATGTGGWGGYTF. Written as DNA, the CDR3 is TGTGCCACCGGGACAGGGGGATGGGGAGGCTACACCTTC.